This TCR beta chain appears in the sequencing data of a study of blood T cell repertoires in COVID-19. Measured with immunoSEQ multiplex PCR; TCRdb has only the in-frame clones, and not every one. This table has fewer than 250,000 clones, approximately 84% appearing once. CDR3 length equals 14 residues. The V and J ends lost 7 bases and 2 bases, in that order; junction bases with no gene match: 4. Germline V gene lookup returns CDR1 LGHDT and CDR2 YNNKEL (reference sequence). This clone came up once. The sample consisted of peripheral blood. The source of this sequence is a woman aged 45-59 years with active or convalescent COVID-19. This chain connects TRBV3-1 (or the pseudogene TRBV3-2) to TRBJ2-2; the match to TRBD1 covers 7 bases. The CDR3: CASNDRANTGELFF. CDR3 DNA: TGTGCCAGCAACGACAGGGCCAACACCGGGGAGCTGTTTTTT.